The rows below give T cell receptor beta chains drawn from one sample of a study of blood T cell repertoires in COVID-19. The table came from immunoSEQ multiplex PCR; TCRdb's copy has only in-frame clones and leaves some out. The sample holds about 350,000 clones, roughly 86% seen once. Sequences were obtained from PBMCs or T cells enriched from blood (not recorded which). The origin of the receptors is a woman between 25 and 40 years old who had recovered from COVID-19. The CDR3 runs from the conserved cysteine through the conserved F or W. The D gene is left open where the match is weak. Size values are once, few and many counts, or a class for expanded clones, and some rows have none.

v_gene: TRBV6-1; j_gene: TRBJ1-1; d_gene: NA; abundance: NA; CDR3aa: CASSEDRLENTEAFF; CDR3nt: TGTGCCAGCAGTGAAGATCGGCTAGAGAACACTGAAGCTTTCTTT
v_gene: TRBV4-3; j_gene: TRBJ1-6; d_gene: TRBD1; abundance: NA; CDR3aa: CASSQGQGAGGNSPLHF; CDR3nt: TGCGCCAGCAGCCAGGGACAGGGGGCGGGAGGCAATTCACCCCTCCACTTT
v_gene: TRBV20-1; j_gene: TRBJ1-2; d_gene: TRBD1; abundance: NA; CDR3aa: CSASLGGSGSYGYTF; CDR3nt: TGCAGTGCTAGTCTAGGGGGCTCGGGCAGCTATGGCTACACCTTC
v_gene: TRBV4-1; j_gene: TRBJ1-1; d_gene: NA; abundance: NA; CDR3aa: CASSPYGGHPTEAFF; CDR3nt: TGCGCCAGCAGCCCCTACGGGGGGCATCCGACTGAAGCTTTCTTT
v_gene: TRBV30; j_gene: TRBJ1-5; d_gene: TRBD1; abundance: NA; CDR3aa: CAWSVQGRLWQHF; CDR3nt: TGTGCCTGGAGTGTACAGGGGCGGCTTTGGCAGCATTTT
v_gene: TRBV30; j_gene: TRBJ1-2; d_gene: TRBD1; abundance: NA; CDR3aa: CAWSALLQGADGYTF; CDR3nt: TGTGCCTGGAGTGCTCTACTACAGGGGGCGGATGGCTACACCTTC
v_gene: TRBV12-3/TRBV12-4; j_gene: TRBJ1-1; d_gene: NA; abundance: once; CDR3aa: CASSWGVTEAFF; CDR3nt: TGTGCCAGCAGTTGGGGGGTCACTGAAGCTTTCTTT
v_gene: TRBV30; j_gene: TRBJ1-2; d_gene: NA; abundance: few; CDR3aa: CAWSVGLDRGF; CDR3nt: TGTGCCTGGAGTGTAGGGTTGGACAGAGGGTTC
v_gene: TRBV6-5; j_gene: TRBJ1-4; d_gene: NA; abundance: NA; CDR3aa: CASSDGTPEDEKLFF; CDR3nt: TGTGCCAGCTCCGACGGGACACCGGAAGATGAAAAACTGTTTTTT
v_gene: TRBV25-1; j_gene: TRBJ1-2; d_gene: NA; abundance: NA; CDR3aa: CASSESGLDGYTF; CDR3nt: TGTGCCAGCAGTGAATCAGGGTTGGACGGCTACACCTTC
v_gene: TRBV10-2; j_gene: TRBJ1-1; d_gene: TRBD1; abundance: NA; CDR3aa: CATRGTGQNTEAFF; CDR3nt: TGCGCCACCCGTGGGACAGGTCAGAACACTGAAGCTTTCTTT
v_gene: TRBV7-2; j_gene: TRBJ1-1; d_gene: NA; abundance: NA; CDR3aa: CASSDTRENTEAFF; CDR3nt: TGTGCCAGCAGCGACACCCGGGAGAACACTGAAGCTTTCTTT
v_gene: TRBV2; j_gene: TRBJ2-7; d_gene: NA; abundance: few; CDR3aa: CASSEGLISYEQYF; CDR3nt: TGTGCCAGCAGTGAAGGACTGATCTCCTACGAGCAGTACTTC
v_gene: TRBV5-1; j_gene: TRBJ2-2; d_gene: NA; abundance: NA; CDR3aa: CASSLGGAWELFF; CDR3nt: TGCGCCAGCAGCCTAGGTGGGGCCTGGGAGCTGTTTTTT
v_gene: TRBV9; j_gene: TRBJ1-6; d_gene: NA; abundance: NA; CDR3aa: CASSAWGGSGSPLHF; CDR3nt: TGTGCCAGCAGCGCTTGGGGGGGGTCGGGTTCACCCCTCCACTTT
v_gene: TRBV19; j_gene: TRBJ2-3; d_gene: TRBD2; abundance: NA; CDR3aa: CASSIGGGTTDTQYF; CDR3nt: TGTGCCAGTAGTATCGGCGGGGGGACAACAGATACGCAGTATTTT
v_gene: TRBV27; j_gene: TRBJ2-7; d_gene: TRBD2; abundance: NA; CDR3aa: CASSPGGGYEQYF; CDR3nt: TGTGCCAGCAGCCCTGGGGGGGGGTACGAGCAGTACTTC
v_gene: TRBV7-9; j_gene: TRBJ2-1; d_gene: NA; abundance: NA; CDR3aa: CASSFGQGINEQFF; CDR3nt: TGTGCCAGCAGCTTTGGGCAGGGTATCAATGAGCAGTTCTTC
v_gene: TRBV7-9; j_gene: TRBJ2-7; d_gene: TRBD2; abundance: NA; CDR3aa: CASTLSGTISYEQYF; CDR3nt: TGTGCCAGCACCCTGAGCGGGACGATCTCCTACGAGCAGTACTTC
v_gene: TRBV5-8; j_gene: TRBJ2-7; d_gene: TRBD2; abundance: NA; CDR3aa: CASSLREGLIYEQYF; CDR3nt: TGTGCCAGCAGCTTGCGGGAGGGGCTGATCTACGAGCAGTACTTC